Each of the 5 T cell receptor beta chains below was sequenced from the same sample in a study of patients and donors after allogeneic stem cell transplantation. TCRdb re-analysed the RT-PCR reads in MiXCR, keeping a single row per CDR3 protein. Of tens of thousands of distinct CDR3 sequences in the sample, roughly 38% were seen once. Sequencing was carried out using blood, either unsorted or a sorted T cell fraction (not recorded which). The receptors here all came from a human donor who was either an allogeneic HSCT recipient or a stem cell or donor lymphocyte infusion donor (not recorded which). It is not recorded whose cells these are; they may come from a transplant donor.

This clonotype was seen only a few times. This sequence joins TRBV20-1 and TRBJ1-1; the D is unclear. Trimming left V 6 bases short and J 0 bases short, with 17 bases between. The CDR3 totals 15 residues. Per the germline V gene, CDR1 is DFQATT and CDR2 is SNEGSKA (reference sequence). The CDR3 DNA sequence: TGCAGTGCCCCCCCGCTTGGTCCCATGAACACTGAAGCTTTCTTT. Residues: CSAPPLGPMNTEAFF.

This clonotype was counted at least ten times. DNA for the CDR3: TGTGCCATCAGTGAGTCGAGAGGCGACACAGATACGCAGTATTTT. This gives the protein CAISESRGDTDTQYF. V and J are TRBV10-3 and TRBJ2-3; unclear D gene. Per germline, CDR1 ENHRY and CDR2 SYGVKD. This CDR3 comprises 15 residues. V was trimmed by 0 bases and J by 2 bases, leaving 9 bases between them.

This chain connects TRBV25-1 to TRBJ1-2; D call uncertain. The germline V gene has CDR1 MGHDK and CDR2 SYGVNS. This CDR3 has 12 residues. V was shortened by 1 base and J by 9 bases, with 9 bases between the two germline ends. The CDR3 sequence is CASSESRESYTF. The CDR3, as DNA: TGTGCCAGCAGTGAATCCCGGGAGAGCTACACCTTC.

The V and J genes are TRBV5-1 and TRBJ1-2; D call uncertain. The V and J ends lost 2 bases and 5 bases respectively, with 7 bases between them. CDR3 length: 12 residues. Germline values: CDR1 SGHRS, CDR2 YFSETQ. As DNA, the CDR3 is TGCGCCAGCAGCTTTTGGGGTTATGGCTACACCTTC. Residues: CASSFWGYGYTF.

V gene TRBV4-1 combines with J gene TRBJ2-4, with D possibly matching TRBD2 (6 bases). The CDR3 consists of 14 residues. The V end lost 0 bases, the J end lost 7 bases, and 10 bases lay between the germline ends. Germline V gene sequence: CDR1 MGHRA, CDR2 YSYEKL. CDR3: CASSQDGSANIQYF. CDR3 in DNA: TGCGCCAGCAGCCAAGACGGGAGTGCGAACATTCAGTACTTC.